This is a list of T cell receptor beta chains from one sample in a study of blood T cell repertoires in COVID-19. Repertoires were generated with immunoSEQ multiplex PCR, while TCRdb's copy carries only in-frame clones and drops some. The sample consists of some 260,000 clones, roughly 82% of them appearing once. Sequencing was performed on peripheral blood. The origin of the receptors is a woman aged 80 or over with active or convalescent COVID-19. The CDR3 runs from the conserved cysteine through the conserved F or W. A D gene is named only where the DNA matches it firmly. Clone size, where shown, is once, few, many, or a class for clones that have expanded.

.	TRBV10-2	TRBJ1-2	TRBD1	CASSVGQGLSYTF	TGCGCCAGCAGTGTGGGACAGGGTCTAAGCTACACCTTC
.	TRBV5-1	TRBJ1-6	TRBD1	CASSYSPGTGSNNSPLHF	TGCGCCAGCAGCTACAGTCCCGGGACAGGGTCCAATAATTCACCCCTCCACTTT
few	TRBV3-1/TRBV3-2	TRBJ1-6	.	CASSLGLNSPLHF	TGTGCCAGCAGCCTCGGACTGAATTCACCCCTCCACTTT
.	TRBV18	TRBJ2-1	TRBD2	CASSPISLAGVTNEQFF	TGTGCCAGCTCACCAATCTCACTAGCGGGAGTAACAAATGAGCAGTTCTTC
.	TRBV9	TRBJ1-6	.	CASSVEPGGNSPLHF	TGTGCCAGCAGCGTAGAACCGGGGGGCAATTCACCCCTCCACTTT
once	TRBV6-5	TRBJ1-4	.	CASSYFDGATNEKLFF	TGTGCCAGCAGTTACTTCGACGGAGCTACTAATGAAAAACTGTTTTTT
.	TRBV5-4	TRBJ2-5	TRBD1	CASSPAGTGRQETQYF	TGTGCCAGCAGCCCCGCGGGGACAGGGCGCCAAGAGACCCAGTACTTC
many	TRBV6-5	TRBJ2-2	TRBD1	CASKEQGATGELFF	TGTGCCAGCAAGGAGCAGGGGGCCACCGGGGAGCTGTTTTTT
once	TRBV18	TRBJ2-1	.	CASSPTSLRYNEQFF	TGTGCCAGCTCCCCAACTAGTTTGCGATACAATGAGCAGTTCTTC
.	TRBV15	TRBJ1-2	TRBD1	CATSRDRGTGGRGYTF	TGTGCCACCAGCAGAGATCGCGGGACAGGGGGTCGAGGCTACACCTTC
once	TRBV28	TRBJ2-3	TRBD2	CASSQLAGGPSTDTQYF	TGTGCCAGCAGCCAACTAGCGGGAGGCCCCTCCACAGATACGCAGTATTTT
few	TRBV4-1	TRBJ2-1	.	CASSLLPRSGGEQFF	TGCGCCAGCAGCCTCCTCCCGAGGTCCGGGGGTGAGCAGTTCTTC
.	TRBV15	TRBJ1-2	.	CATSRDKGGFYGYTF	TGTGCCACCAGCAGAGATAAGGGAGGGTTTTATGGCTACACCTTC
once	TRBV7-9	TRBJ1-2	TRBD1	CASSSDRDYGYTF	TGTGCCAGCAGTTCGGACAGGGACTATGGCTACACCTTC
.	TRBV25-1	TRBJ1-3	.	CAGGIPYRPPGNTIYF	TGTGCCGGAGGGATCCCTTATCGCCCACCTGGAAACACCATATATTTT
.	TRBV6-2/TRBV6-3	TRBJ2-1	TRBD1	CASSPSGQGAYNEQFF	TGTGCCAGCAGCCCCTCCGGACAGGGGGCTTACAATGAGCAGTTCTTC
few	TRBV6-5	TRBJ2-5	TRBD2	CASSHSGGTQYF	TGTGCCAGCAGTCACTCGGGGGGGACCCAGTACTTC
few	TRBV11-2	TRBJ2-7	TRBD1	CASSWLGQGRNEQYF	TGTGCCAGCAGCTGGCTGGGACAGGGGAGGAACGAGCAGTACTTC
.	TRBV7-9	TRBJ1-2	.	CASSLVRYGYTF	TGTGCCAGCAGCTTAGTCCGCTATGGCTACACCTTC
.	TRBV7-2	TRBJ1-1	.	CASRFGGGTEAFF	TGTGCCAGCCGCTTTGGGGGGGGCACTGAAGCTTTCTTT
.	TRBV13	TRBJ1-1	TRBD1	CASSRGQDFMNTEAFF	TGTGCCAGCAGCCGAGGACAGGATTTCATGAACACTGAAGCTTTCTTT
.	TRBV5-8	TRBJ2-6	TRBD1	CASSSGQGNGANVLTF	TGTGCCAGCAGCTCGGGACAGGGGAATGGGGCCAACGTCCTGACTTTC
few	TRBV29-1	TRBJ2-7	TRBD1	CSASGTGGGSDEQYF	TGCAGCGCCTCCGGGACAGGGGGCGGCAGCGACGAGCAGTACTTC
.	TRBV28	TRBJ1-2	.	CASSSGNYGYTF	TGTGCCAGCAGTTCGGGAAACTATGGCTACACCTTC
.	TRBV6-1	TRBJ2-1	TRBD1	CASSELGQGYNEQFF	TGTGCCAGCAGTGAACTAGGACAGGGATACAATGAGCAGTTCTTC
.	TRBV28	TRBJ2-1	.	CASRAGGPPSYNEQFF	TGTGCCAGCAGGGCCGGAGGGCCCCCCTCCTACAATGAGCAGTTCTTC
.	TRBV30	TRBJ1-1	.	CAWRDTWYTEAFF	TGTGCCTGGAGAGACACGTGGTACACTGAAGCTTTCTTT
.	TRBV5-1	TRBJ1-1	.	CASSSGGWDTEAFF	TGCGCCAGCAGCTCCGGGGGTTGGGACACTGAAGCTTTCTTT
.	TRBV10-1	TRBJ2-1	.	CASSQGLNNEQFF	TGCGCCAGCAGTCAGGGGCTGAACAATGAGCAGTTCTTC
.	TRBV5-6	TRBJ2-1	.	CASSPLPAGTPEQFF	TGTGCCAGCAGCCCCCTCCCCGCGGGGACTCCTGAGCAGTTCTTC
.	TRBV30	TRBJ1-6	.	CAWSWGLVNSPLHF	TGTGCCTGGAGCTGGGGACTCGTTAATTCACCCCTCCACTTT
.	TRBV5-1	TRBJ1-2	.	CASSTGGEGGYTF	TGCGCCAGCAGCACCGGAGGGGAGGGTGGCTACACCTTC
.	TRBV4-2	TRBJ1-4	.	CASSQDVKGVGEKLFF	TGTGCCAGCAGCCAAGATGTAAAGGGGGTAGGTGAAAAACTGTTTTTT
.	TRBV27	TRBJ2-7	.	CASSLSAPGLYEQYF	TGTGCCAGCAGTTTATCGGCCCCAGGGCTCTACGAGCAGTACTTC
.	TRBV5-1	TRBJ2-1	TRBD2	CASSGGPSGRSEQFF	TGCGCCAGCAGTGGGGGCCCTAGCGGGAGAAGTGAGCAGTTCTTC
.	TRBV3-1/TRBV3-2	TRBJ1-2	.	CASSPDGSVGYTF	TGTGCCAGCAGCCCCGACGGGTCGGTGGGCTACACCTTC
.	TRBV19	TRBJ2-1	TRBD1	CASQTGGKWDNEQFF	TGTGCCAGTCAGACAGGGGGCAAGTGGGACAATGAGCAGTTCTTC
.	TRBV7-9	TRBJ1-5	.	CASSQGWNQPQHF	TGTGCCAGCAGCCAGGGCTGGAATCAGCCCCAGCATTTT
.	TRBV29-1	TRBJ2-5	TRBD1	CSVDWGQRQETQYF	TGCAGCGTTGACTGGGGACAGAGGCAAGAGACCCAGTACTTC
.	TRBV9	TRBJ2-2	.	CASSVLDYPGTGELFF	TGTGCCAGCAGCGTACTGGACTACCCTGGCACCGGGGAGCTGTTTTTT
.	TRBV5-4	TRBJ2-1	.	CASSLATGIEQFF	TGTGCCAGCAGCTTGGCCACAGGGATTGAGCAGTTCTTC
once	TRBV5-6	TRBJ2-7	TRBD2	CASTWGTSGGYYEQYF	TGTGCCAGCACTTGGGGTACTAGCGGGGGATACTACGAGCAGTACTTC
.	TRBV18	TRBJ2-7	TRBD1	CASSPDQGAPREQYF	TGTGCCAGCTCACCGGACCAGGGGGCCCCTCGAGAGCAGTACTTC
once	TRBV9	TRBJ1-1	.	CASSVKDRNTEAFF	TGTGCCAGCAGCGTAAAGGACAGGAACACTGAAGCTTTCTTT
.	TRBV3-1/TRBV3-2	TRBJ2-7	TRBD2	CATSRYSGGGYEQYF	TGTGCCACCAGCCGTTATAGCGGGGGGGGGTACGAGCAGTACTTC
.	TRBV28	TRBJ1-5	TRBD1	CASSSWTGRNQPQHF	TGTGCCAGCAGTTCCTGGACAGGGCGGAATCAGCCCCAGCATTTT
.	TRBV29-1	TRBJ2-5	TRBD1	CSVEAGGAVGQYF	TGCAGCGTTGAAGCAGGGGGCGCGGTGGGCCAGTACTTC
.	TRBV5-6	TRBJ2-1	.	CASSFLHGGRGLDEQFF	TGTGCCAGCAGCTTCCTACATGGCGGCAGGGGTTTGGATGAGCAGTTCTTC
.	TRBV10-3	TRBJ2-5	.	CAISVRGRETQYF	TGTGCCATCAGTGTAAGGGGGAGAGAGACCCAGTACTTC
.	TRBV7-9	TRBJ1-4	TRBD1	CASSPGDRTTNEKLFF	TGTGCCAGCAGCCCCGGGGACAGAACAACTAATGAAAAACTGTTTTTT
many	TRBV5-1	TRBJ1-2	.	CASSLIPGLREGYTF	TGCGCCAGCAGCTTAATTCCGGGTCTCCGGGAAGGCTACACCTTC
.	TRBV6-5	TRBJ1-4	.	CASSYDQGFAKLFF	TGTGCCAGCAGTTACGATCAGGGATTCGCAAAACTGTTTTTT
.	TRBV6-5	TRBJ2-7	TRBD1	CASSSGQGLDDEQYF	TGTGCCAGCAGCTCAGGACAGGGCCTCGACGACGAGCAGTACTTC